These 25 T cell receptor beta chains share one sample of origin, sequenced in a study of T cell responses to AZD1222 COVID-19 vaccine. Assay: immunoSEQ multiplex PCR; the TCRdb copy retains only in-frame clones and omits some. This table has about 100,000 clones, roughly 86% appearing once. The specimen was peripheral blood, collected on day 0 of MenACWY control vaccination. The receptor source for this set is an adult in good health.

This rearrangement joins TRBV11-3 to TRBJ2-5, with 12 bases matching TRBD2. CDR3 length: 16 amino acids. Per the germline V gene, CDR1 is SGHNT and CDR2 is YENEEA. V lost 1 base and J lost 5; bases outside the gene matches: 5. CDR3 in amino acids: CASSLGASGRAETQYF. Here the CDR3 DNA reads TGTGCCAGCAGCTTAGGGGCTAGCGGGAGGGCTGAGACCCAGTACTTC.

This clone was detected only once. This rearrangement joins TRBV20-1 to TRBJ2-7, with D perhaps TRBD2 (6 bases). From germline, CDR1 is DFQATT and CDR2 SNEGSKA (reference sequence). The germline V and J ends were trimmed by 5 bases and 6 bases, with 11 bases remaining between them. There are 11 residues in the CDR3. CDR3 sequence reads: CSAGGGTEQYF. The DNA of the CDR3 is TGCAGTGCTGGTGGAGGGACCGAGCAGTACTTC.

V is TRBV15 and J is TRBJ1-5; unclear D gene. The V gene's germline CDR1 is LNHNV and CDR2 YYDKDF (reference sequence). Trimming cost V 5 bases and J 4 bases, with 18 bases left between them. This CDR3 is built from 16 residues. This CDR3 reads CATSGLGETKNQPQHF. CDR3 nucleotides: TGTGCCACCAGCGGACTTGGGGAGACAAAGAATCAGCCCCAGCATTTT.

The V gene is TRBV18, the J gene TRBJ2-7; the match to TRBD2 covers 9 bases. The trim removed 3 bases at V and 4 bases at J, leaving 4 bases unmatched. The germline CDR1 and CDR2 sequences are KGHSH and LQKENI. The CDR3 length is 14 residues. CDR3 DNA: TGTGCCAGCTCACCCCTAGCGGGGAAATACGAGCAGTACTTC. Amino acids: CASSPLAGKYEQYF.

This chain joins TRBV5-1 and TRBJ1-1, with a possible D match to TRBD1 (5 bases). Germline V lookup: CDR1 SGHRS, CDR2 YFSETQ. This CDR3 is 15 amino acids long. Trimming stripped 1 base from V and 5 bases from J, with 15 bases between. The CDR3, as DNA: TGCGCCAGCAGCTTGCTTAGGGGAAGAGGGACTGAAGCTTTCTTT. It codes for CASSLLRGRGTEAFF.

In DNA, the CDR3 is TGTGCCAGCGCCGACAGGGTGGACCAGCCCCAGCATTTT. Amino acid sequence: CASADRVDQPQHF. This chain uses TRBV6-5 with TRBJ1-5; the match to TRBD1 covers 7 bases. CDR1 and CDR2 from the germline V gene are MNHEY and SVGAGI. This CDR3 has 13 amino acids. Trimming cost V 8 bases and J 7 bases; bases outside gene matches: 8.

V usage is TRBV18 and J usage is TRBJ2-1; D may be TRBD2 (6 bases). Per the germline V gene, CDR1 is KGHSH and CDR2 is LQKENI. V lost 5 bases and J lost 8, with 13 bases in between. The CDR3 is 13 amino acids. The CDR3 sequence is CASSARDPDEQFF. In DNA, the CDR3 is TGTGCCAGCTCAGCGCGGGATCCTGATGAGCAGTTCTTC.

The chain links TRBV5-1 to TRBJ2-4; TRBD1 matches at 7 bases. The CDR3 is 14 residues long. J lost 7 bases, V lost 2 bases, and 6 bases had no gene match. The germline gives CDR1 SGHRS, CDR2 YFSETQ. CDR3 nucleotides: TGCGCCAGCAGCTTCGAGACAGGGCTGAACATTCAGTACTTC. This translates into CASSFETGLNIQYF.

The rearrangement links TRBV5-4 to TRBJ1-6, with TRBD1 identical over 7 bases. Germline trimming cut 0 bases from V and 8 bases from J; bases unmatched to any gene: 2. The V gene's germline CDR1 is SGHNT and CDR2 YYREEE (reference sequence). The CDR3 sequence is 14 residues long. As DNA, the CDR3 is TGTGCCAGCAGCTTGGAGGGGGCTTATTCACCCCTCCACTTT. Protein sequence: CASSLEGAYSPLHF. Combining the CDR3 with reference TRBV5-4 and TRBJ1-6 gives the whole variable domain ETGVTQSPTHLIKTRGQQVTLRCSSQSGHNTVSWYQQALGQGPQFIFQYYREEENGRGNFPPRFSGLQFPNYSSELNVNALELDDSALYLCASSLEGAYSPLHFGNGTRLTVT.

This CDR3 is CASSVVGTSYNEQFF. The CDR3 DNA is TGTGCCAGCAGCGTGGTGGGTACCTCCTACAATGAGCAGTTCTTC. V gene TRBV9 combines with J gene TRBJ2-1, with unresolved D. The CDR3 contains 15 residues. Per germline, CDR1 SGDLS and CDR2 YYNGEE. The V and J ends lost 2 bases and 0 bases respectively, with 9 bases between them. The full variable domain, completed using reference TRBV9 and TRBJ2-1, is DSGVTQTPKHLITATGQRVTLRCSPRSGDLSVYWYQQSLDQGLQFLIQYYNGEERAKGNILERFSAQQFPDLHSELNLSSLELGDSALYFCASSVVGTSYNEQFFGPGTRLTVL.

The rearrangement uses TRBV12-3 or TRBV12-4 and TRBJ2-7; a possible D gene is TRBD1 (6 bases). The CDR3 runs to 12 residues. With 6 bases removed from V and 3 bases from J, the gap between germline ends came to 9 bases. The CDR3 nucleotides are TGTGCCAGCAGCTTACAGGGCTACGAGCAGTACTTC. Translation: CASSLQGYEQYF.

The chain joins TRBV3-1 (or the pseudogene TRBV3-2) to TRBJ2-5; D is ambiguous. V lost 10 bases, J lost 4 bases, and 16 bases lay in between. Per the germline V gene, CDR1 is LGHDT and CDR2 is YNNKEL (reference sequence). The CDR3 loop spans 13 amino acids. This chain's CDR3 is CATTPPLGETQYF. The CDR3 region has the DNA TGTGCCACCACTCCCCCCCTGGGAGAGACCCAGTACTTC.

The CDR3 DNA reads as TGTGCCAGCAGTTACGGGGGCAAGGGCAATCAGCCCCAGCATTTT. It specifies CASSYGGKGNQPQHF. The rearrangement joins TRBV6-2 or TRBV6-3 to TRBJ1-5; D is possibly TRBD1 (6 bases). Germline loops: CDR1 MNHEY, CDR2 SVGEGT. V was clipped by 2 bases and J by 2 bases, with 10 bases between them. This CDR3 has 15 residues.

The genes are TRBV12-3 or TRBV12-4 and TRBJ2-1; 8 bases align to TRBD1. There are 13 residues in the CDR3. V shed 8 bases and J 8 bases; nucleotides not matched to a gene: 8. The CDR3 reads CASGQGGFDEQFF. The DNA of the CDR3 is TGTGCCAGCGGACAGGGTGGTTTCGATGAGCAGTTCTTC.

CDR3 sequence (DNA): TGTGCCAGTAGAGGGGGACAGGCTAATCAGCCCCAGCATTTT. Translation gives CASRGGQANQPQHF. The chain couples TRBV19 to TRBJ1-5, with 8 bases lining up with TRBD1. This CDR3 has 14 residues. The J segment lost 4 bases and the V segment lost 6 bases, leaving 5 bases of the junction unmatched. Germline lookup yields CDR1 LNHDA and CDR2 SQIVND (reference sequence).

The DNA of the CDR3 is TGTGCCAGCAGCTTAATTGGGTATGGTGAAGCTTTCTTT. This encodes CASSLIGYGEAFF. V usage is TRBV11-2 and J usage is TRBJ1-1; D is ambiguous. Trimming stripped 2 bases from V and 7 bases from J, with 11 bases between. CDR1 and CDR2 (germline): SGHAT, FQNNGV. CDR3 length: 13 amino acids.

This clone was detected only once. This chain uses TRBV5-1 with TRBJ1-2, with TRBD1 identical over 8 bases. This CDR3 is built from 16 residues. Per the germline V gene, CDR1 is SGHRS and CDR2 is YFSETQ. The V segment lost 4 bases and the J segment 0 bases; nucleotides outside the gene matches: 8. This CDR3 reads CASSGKGQDPNYGYTF. The DNA for the CDR3 is TGCGCCAGCAGCGGGAAGGGACAGGATCCTAACTATGGCTACACCTTC.

The chain has TRBV7-8 and TRBJ2-3, with no clear D. CDR3 length: 14 amino acids. Trimming cost V 0 bases and J 0 bases, with 4 bases left between them. CDR1 SGHVS and CDR2 FQNEAQ come from the germline V gene. CDR3 DNA sequence: TGTGCCAGCAGCTTAGCGAGTAGCACAGATACGCAGTATTTT. Translated, it gives CASSLASSTDTQYF.

V is TRBV5-4 and J is TRBJ2-7; 8 bases align to TRBD2. The V segment lost 4 bases and the J segment 2 bases; nucleotides outside the gene matches: 8. The CDR3 has 15 amino acids. CDR1 and CDR2 from the germline V gene are SGHNT and YYREEE (reference sequence). CDR3 coding DNA: TGTGCCAGCAGCCCGGGAGGGGGTCTAGCCTACGAGCAGTACTTC. This sequence encodes CASSPGGGLAYEQYF. Using reference TRBV5-4 and TRBJ2-7 for the parts outside the CDR3, the full variable domain is ETGVTQSPTHLIKTRGQQVTLRCSSQSGHNTVSWYQQALGQGPQFIFQYYREEENGRGNFPPRFSGLQFPNYSSELNVNALELDDSALYLCASSPGGGLAYEQYFGPGTRLTVT.

The chain couples TRBV15 to TRBJ2-2, with D possibly called TRBD1 or TRBD2 (5 bases each). Germline V gene lookup returns CDR1 LNHNV and CDR2 YYDKDF (reference sequence). The CDR3 contains 15 residues. V dropped 0 bases and J dropped 1 base, with 6 bases sitting between them. For the CDR3, the DNA is TGTGCCACCAGCAGAGATGGGGGGAACACCGGGGAGCTGTTTTTT. It is translated as CATSRDGGNTGELFF.

V gene TRBV11-2 combines with J gene TRBJ1-2; D unresolved. Trimming stripped 6 bases from V and 2 bases from J, with 19 bases between. Germline V lookup: CDR1 SGHAT, CDR2 FQNNGV. This CDR3 comprises 16 residues. The CDR3 here is CASRHSRRQANYGYTF. The CDR3 coding sequence is TGTGCCAGCAGACACTCCCGACGGCAGGCCAACTATGGCTACACCTTC.

This chain connects TRBV6-5 to TRBJ1-5; possibly TRBD1 for D (5 bases). CDR1 and CDR2 from the germline V gene are MNHEY and SVGAGI. V gave up 6 bases and J gave up 1 base, with 10 bases separating them. The CDR3 is 14 residues long. CDR3 DNA: TGTGCCAGCAGCAGAGGGACGAGCAATCAGCCCCAGCATTTT. It translates to CASSRGTSNQPQHF.

The chain joins TRBV19 to TRBJ2-7; 7 bases agree with TRBD2. J was trimmed by 5 bases and V by 1 base; bases with no gene match: 5. Per germline, CDR1 LNHDA and CDR2 SQIVND (reference sequence). The CDR3 is 14 residues long. In nucleotides, the CDR3 is TGTGCCAGTAGTATAGTCTGGGGAGGGAACGAGCAGTACTTC. It yields the protein CASSIVWGGNEQYF.

The chain carries TRBV6-5 and TRBJ1-1, with D possibly TRBD1 on 6 matching bases. V shed 6 bases and J shed 6 bases, with 14 bases lying between them. CDR1 is MNHEY and CDR2 is SVGAGI in the germline V gene. There are 13 residues in the CDR3. CDR3 residues: CASSVGGMSEAFF. The CDR3 DNA follows: TGTGCCAGCAGCGTAGGGGGGATGTCTGAAGCTTTCTTT.

CDR3 nucleotide sequence: TGTGCCAGCAGCAGGCCCGGTGGGTACTATGGCTACACCTTC. Translating it yields CASSRPGGYYGYTF. The rearrangement joins TRBV7-2 to TRBJ1-2; no reliable D call. The CDR3 has 14 residues. Trimming cost V 5 bases and J 3 bases, with 13 bases left between them. Germline values: CDR1 SGHTA, CDR2 FQGNSA.